The TCR beta chain under discussion was sequenced for a study of shared clonotypes between healthy human individuals (dated by TCRdb to 2018 to 2020). Turning to the overall study: The cohort comprised a couple of women and a few men aged 18 to 49 years. Different laboratories and diverse techniques were used to prepare libraries and sequence TCR repertoires, to increase sequencing depth and limit assay-specific biases. Each donor's leukapheresis produced roughly between about 0.8 and 8.9 billion PBMCs. To estimate repertoire size and how much clonotype sharing occurs between individuals, the study deeply sequenced the blood TCR repertoires of about five healthy adults.

TCR CDR3 regions were amplified from genomic DNA by multiplex PCR using the deep immunoSEQ assay. Genomic DNA extracted from each cell subset was distributed evenly over all wells of several immunoSEQ 96-well plates, and each plate served as one replicate. For unsorted PBMC, roughly 330 ng genomic DNA, equal to roughly 32,000 T cell genomes, was loaded into each replicate PCR. Ten immunoSEQ deep assay plates were used to sequence the unsorted PBMC genomic DNA. The purified libraries were quantified using a Qubit 3.0 fluorometer, sized with a Bioanalyzer 2100, and then quantified again using the KAPA Library Quantification kit. A separate single-read 150-cycle Illumina NextSeq 550 flow cell was used to sequence each immunoSEQ 96-well plate. Turning to the authors' computational methods: Because only junctional sequences without quality scores were contained in the immunoSEQ output, filtering matching that applied to full-length reads could not be performed. To assign V/J genes and CDR3, sequences were annotated using PyIR, a Python wrapper for IgBLAST v1.9, with IMGT germline references. Reads were removed for weak V/J assignments (E-value above 1e-6), missing CDR3, stop codons, out-of-frame junctions, or ambiguous translated residues. A V3J clonotype was defined by an identical inferred V gene, J gene, and CDR3 amino acid sequence. Percentage overlap between repertoires was computed as shared unique clonotypes divided by the size of the smaller repertoire. Three approaches were used to assess repertoire richness: RTK rarefaction, the Chao1 estimator, and Recon v2.1 estimates of unobserved clonotypes. TCRdb provides this immuneACCESS table in a form limited to in-frame rearrangements. Some clones are lacking; in checked studies, under half of them reflect an unresolved V gene, and why the rest are absent is not known. D and trimming were read from the DNA, whereas the V and J calls and clone size are those reported in that table. This sample lists about half a million clones; 60% to 80% were detected once. Jointly, the top ten make up about 12% of the sample.

What the research found in general, with its limitations: Pairwise subsampling indicated that sequencing depth was expected to affect the degree of clonotype sharing among donors. The small number of donors limited the genetic and exposure-history diversity represented. Sampling was restricted to blood, and TCR repertoires in tissue are likely to differ from TCR repertoires in blood.

In the case of this clone: What this receptor recognizes is not known. A far larger clone differs by one base, so this is likely a read error.

Including cysteine and phenylalanine, the CDR3 has 16 amino acids. Only the CDR3 DNA stays, 48 bases, in frame from base 1. The germline V gene gives CDR1 as MNHNS and CDR2 as SASEGT. The donors were healthy, HIV-negative adults who had no recently reported acute infections or vaccinations. Every donor was a Caucasian adult living in Nashville, Tennessee, USA. For unsorted samples, roughly 91 million PBMCs were counted, and genomic DNA was extracted using the QIAamp DNA Blood Mini kit. Blood was collected by leukapheresis, and PBMCs were isolated by Ficoll-Histopaque density gradient centrifugation and then cryopreserved in liquid nitrogen vapor phase.

The specimen was PBMCs. The sequence joins TRBV6-1 to TRBJ2-1, with 9 junctional bases fitting TRBD2. The sequence was obtained from a woman aged 35 to 49 in good health. Some clones in this sample may be carry-over from other donors' samples. The CDR3 amino acid sequence is: CASSEEGGRAYDEQFF. The nucleotides are TGTGCCAGCAGTGAAGAGGGCGGGAGGGCCTACGATGAGCAGTTCTTC.